This TCR beta chain was documented in a study of cytomegalovirus exposure and HLA in healthy donors. Findings of the study overall: It is likely that the observed cluster of highly shared sequence variants was a sequencing artifact.

Notes on this clone: As yet, its antigen is unknown.

PCR employed 60 Vbeta and 13 Jbeta primers. Profiling relied on immunoSEQ multiplex PCR, and the TCRdb table lists in-frame clones only, not all of them. The table lists roughly 140,000 clones, 75% to 85% of them singletons. The specimen sequenced was PBMCs. The origin of this receptor is a woman aged 40 to 50 in good health and CMV-seropositive.

The CDR3 region is CASSPRGLLGTQYF. DNA for the CDR3: TGTGCCAGCAGCCCTAGGGGGCTTCTGGGGACCCAGTACTTC. The genes are TRBV9 and TRBJ2-5; 7 bases line up with TRBD1. The V segment lost 4 bases and the J segment 7 bases; nucleotides outside the gene matches: 10. CDR3 size: 14 residues. The germline V gene has CDR1 SGDLS and CDR2 YYNGEE.